Below are 23 T cell receptor beta chains sequenced from a single sample in a study of post-analysis software for immune sequencing data. These receptors have no identified antigens. Sequencing libraries made from TCR beta cDNA carried unique molecular identifiers. Using its own MiXCR run on the PCR reads, TCRdb lists one record per CDR3 protein. The sample shows 450,000 or so distinct CDR3 sequences, roughly 45% of them seen only once. Study-level findings and limits: The five TRBV segments detected at higher frequency in patients than in controls included TRBV5-6, TRBV5-1 and TRBV20-1.

Source material: blood. The receptor source for this set is a girl aged 10 to 17 with multiple sclerosis.

This clonotype occurred a few times. The chain combines TRBV20-1 with TRBJ1-2, with D maybe TRBD1 (5 bases). This CDR3 is 16 amino acids long. The V end was cut by 0 bases, the J end by 3 bases, with 17 bases between. The germline V gene has CDR1 DFQATT and CDR2 SNEGSKA (reference sequence). CDR3 amino acids: CSARDLGDYSHYGYTF. DNA for the CDR3: TGCAGTGCTAGAGATCTAGGGGACTACAGCCACTATGGCTACACCTTC.

This clonotype has a handful of counts. This rearrangement joins TRBV20-1 to TRBJ1-5, with D perhaps matching TRBD1 (5 bases). The V end was cut by 3 bases, the J end by 2 bases, with 14 bases between. This CDR3 has 15 amino acids. Germline V lookup: CDR1 DFQATT, CDR2 SNEGSKA (reference sequence). CDR3 protein: CSARDEGKGNQPQHF. The CDR3 coding sequence is TGCAGTGCTAGGGATGAGGGGAAAGGCAATCAGCCCCAGCATTTT.

This clonotype was observed a handful of times. V gene TRBV5-5 combines with J gene TRBJ2-7; TRBD2 agrees at 7 bases. V lost 0 bases and J lost 6; bases outside the gene matches: 6. This CDR3 comprises 14 residues. From germline, CDR1 is SGHKS and CDR2 YYEKEE (reference sequence). The CDR3 DNA sequence: TGTGCCAGCAGCTTGGATACCGGACTAGGCGAGCAGTACTTC. Its protein is CASSLDTGLGEQYF.

The rearrangement uses TRBV20-1 and TRBJ2-5, with 12 bases aligning to TRBD2. Judging by the DNA end, TRBJ2-7 fits better; the J call may be wrong. Germline values: CDR1 DFQATT, CDR2 SNEGSKA (reference sequence). The CDR3 sequence is 15 residues long. Here the CDR3 reads CSARPLTSGSGEQYF. For the CDR3, the DNA is TGCAGTGCTAGACCCCTGACTAGCGGGAGCGGCGAGCAGTACTTC.

The V gene is TRBV18, the J gene TRBJ2-1, with a possible D match to TRBD2 (5 bases). Germline CDR1 is KGHSH and CDR2 is LQKENI. The CDR3 spans 15 residues. The V end was cut by 4 bases, the J end by 2 bases, with 12 bases between. CDR3 protein: CASSRLAGPYNEQFF. Written as DNA, the CDR3 is TGTGCCAGCTCACGCTTGGCGGGCCCCTACAATGAGCAGTTCTTC.

This clonotype showed up just a few times. This chain joins TRBV6-4 and TRBJ2-3; D perhaps matches TRBD1 (6 bases). The CDR3 consists of 15 residues. Per the germline V gene, CDR1 is MRHNA and CDR2 is SNTAGT. Trimming took 6 bases from V and 1 from J, leaving 14 bases between them. CDR3 sequence (DNA): TGTGCCAGCAGCCCGGTAGGGGGACGCACAGATACGCAGTATTTT. As protein: CASSPVGGRTDTQYF.

The chain uses TRBV20-1 and TRBJ2-7, with 10 bases identical to TRBD2. V lost 6 bases, J lost 5 bases, and 10 bases stayed unmatched. CDR1 is DFQATT, CDR2 SNEGSKA, per germline (reference sequence). The CDR3 contains 14 residues. CDR3 DNA: TGCAGTGCCCTAGCGGGAGTCGCTCCAGACGAGCAGTACTTC. Its protein is CSALAGVAPDEQYF.

The chain has TRBV28 and TRBJ1-1, with 9 bases identical to TRBD1. Germline loops: CDR1 MDHEN, CDR2 SYDVKM. The CDR3 is 16 residues long. After removal of 5 bases from V and 4 bases from J, the junction contained 11 bases not matched to a gene. The DNA of the CDR3 is TGTGCCAGCAGTCGTCCCGGGACAGGGTACGGCACTGAAGCTTTCTTT. This encodes CASSRPGTGYGTEAFF.

There are a few counts of this clonotype. The chain employs TRBV27 and TRBJ1-2; D not resolved. The germline CDR1 and CDR2 sequences are MNHEY and SMNVEV (reference sequence). This CDR3 is 18 amino acids long. V lost 4 bases and J 3 bases, leaving 24 bases between the germline ends. The CDR3 loop reads CASSSPSRDTAKHYGYTF. Written as DNA, the CDR3 is TGTGCCAGCAGTTCTCCGAGCCGGGATACAGCGAAGCACTATGGCTACACCTTC.

The chain has TRBV6-5 and TRBJ2-5; weak D call: TRBD2 (6 bases). Germline loops: CDR1 MNHEY, CDR2 SVGAGI. The CDR3 totals 13 residues. V lost 6 bases to trimming and J lost 5 bases, with 13 bases between them. CDR3 region: CASSYDGGETQYF. The CDR3 nucleotides are TGTGCCAGCAGCTACGATGGGGGGGAGACCCAGTACTTC.

The rearrangement joins TRBV28 to TRBJ1-2; a possible D gene is TRBD1 (5 bases). V was pared by 7 bases and J by 1 base, with 13 bases between. This CDR3 has 14 residues. Germline V gene lookup returns CDR1 MDHEN and CDR2 SYDVKM. CDR3 sequence reads: CASTEDSNNYGYTF. In DNA form, the CDR3 reads TGTGCCAGCACCGAAGACAGTAATAACTATGGCTACACCTTC.

V is TRBV4-3 and J is TRBJ2-1, with TRBD2 as a possible D gene (6 bases). Trimming cost V 3 bases and J 5 bases, with 17 bases left between them. The CDR3 length is 16 residues. Germline lookup yields CDR1 LGHNA and CDR2 YSLEER. As DNA, the CDR3 is TGCGCCAGCAGCCAGGAGGTGGGAGCGGGCAACAATGAGCAGTTCTTC. It is translated as CASSQEVGAGNNEQFF.

This clonotype showed up just a few times. The J gene is TRBJ2-7, the V gene TRBV3-1; 8 bases match TRBD1. The trim removed 0 bases at V and 1 base at J, leaving 5 bases unmatched. The CDR3 covers 16 residues. CDR1 is LGHDT, CDR2 YNNKEL, per germline (reference sequence). CDR3 nucleotides: TGTGCCAGCAGCCAAGAAGCCCGGACAGGGTCCTACGAGCAGTACTTC. Translating it yields CASSQEARTGSYEQYF.

The rearrangement links TRBV20-1 to TRBJ2-7; no clear D. Germline CDR1 DFQATT, CDR2 SNEGSKA (reference sequence). Trimming cost V 2 bases and J 4 bases, with 6 bases left between them. The CDR3 sequence is 11 residues long. This CDR3 reads CSARLGYEQYF. Written as DNA, the CDR3 is TGCAGTGCTAGACTCGGTTACGAGCAGTACTTC.

The chain couples TRBV7-9 to TRBJ2-7; 11 nucleotides match TRBD1. Near its end, the DNA agrees better with TRBJ2-4, so the J call may be wrong. The CDR3 covers 14 residues. Germline V lookup: CDR1 SEHNR, CDR2 FQNEAQ (reference sequence). The chain's CDR3 is CASSPGQGEDIQYF. CDR3 nucleotide sequence: TGTGCCAGCAGCCCGGGACAGGGGGAGGACATTCAGTACTTC.

The V and J genes are TRBV30 and TRBJ2-1, with 8 nucleotides matching TRBD1. The V gene's germline CDR1 is GTSNPN and CDR2 SVGIG (reference sequence). The CDR3 runs 14 residues. J gave up 6 bases and V 3 bases, and 7 bases lay outside the gene matches. The CDR3 DNA sequence: TGTGCCTGGAGGGAGACAGGGGCTGTCAATGAGCAGTTCTTC. Translation gives CAWRETGAVNEQFF.

The DNA of the CDR3 is TGTGCCAGCAGCTTGCGGCTAGCGGGTACCGGCACAGATACGCAGTATTTT. It yields the protein CASSLRLAGTGTDTQYF. J is TRBJ2-3 and V is TRBV5-6, with 8 bases identical to TRBD2. With V trimmed by 1 base and J by 1 base, 8 bases remained unmatched. The length of the CDR3 is 17 residues. The germline V gene encodes CDR1 SGHDT and CDR2 YYEEEE.

The gene calls are TRBV5-1 and TRBJ1-1, with D possibly being TRBD1 (5 bases). Germline CDR1 reads SGHRS; CDR2 reads YFSETQ. The V and J ends lost 1 base and 0 bases respectively, with 13 bases between them. CDR3 size: 16 residues. The CDR3 reads CASSLTSAGMNTEAFF. Written as DNA, the CDR3 is TGCGCCAGCAGCTTGACATCCGCAGGGATGAACACTGAAGCTTTCTTT.

This clonotype showed up just a few times. V gene TRBV20-1 combines with J gene TRBJ2-3; no reliable D call. The CDR3 runs 14 residues. Germline CDR1 reads DFQATT; CDR2 reads SNEGSKA (reference sequence). The V gene lost 3 bases and the J gene lost 0 bases, with 10 bases spanning the gap. In DNA form, the CDR3 reads TGCAGTGCTAGTACCCTGGATAGCACAGATACGCAGTATTTT. Protein product: CSASTLDSTDTQYF.

This clonotype was observed a few times. The chain couples TRBV10-3 to TRBJ2-3, with D tentatively TRBD2 (5 bases). Per the germline V gene, CDR1 is ENHRY and CDR2 is SYGVKD. The CDR3 length is 13 residues. Trimming took 3 bases from V and 5 from J, leaving 9 bases between them. CDR3 nucleotides: TGTGCCATCAGTGAATTCGGAGGAGATACGCAGTATTTT. It yields the protein CAISEFGGDTQYF.

The V and J genes are TRBV12-3 or TRBV12-4 and TRBJ2-1; D call uncertain. The V and J ends lost 6 bases and 0 bases respectively, with 18 bases between them. The CDR3 spans 17 residues. The chain's CDR3 is CASSSVVGASSYNEQFF. CDR3 DNA sequence: TGTGCCAGCAGCTCAGTCGTAGGAGCGAGCTCCTACAATGAGCAGTTCTTC.

This clonotype was counted a few times. This chain connects TRBV20-1 to TRBJ2-5; 10 bases align to TRBD1. V dropped 5 bases and J dropped 5; count of bases not matched to a gene: 14. Germline loops: CDR1 DFQATT, CDR2 SNEGSKA (reference sequence). This CDR3 region has 16 residues. The CDR3 coding sequence is TGCAGTGCTCGAACTACCGGGACAGGGGTGCAGGAGACCCAGTACTTC. Amino acids: CSARTTGTGVQETQYF.

J is TRBJ2-4 and V is TRBV7-9, with 10 bases that match TRBD2. The closer fit of TRBJ2-7 to the DNA end suggests the J call may be wrong. The CDR3 extends over 14 amino acids. Germline V gene data show CDR1 as SEHNR and CDR2 as FQNEAQ (reference sequence). The CDR3 loop reads CASSTGLAIHEQYF. The CDR3 DNA sequence: TGTGCCAGCAGTACGGGACTAGCGATTCACGAGCAGTACTTC.